The 13 T cell receptor beta chains presented below share a single source sample, sequenced in a study of blood T cells in healthy people across ages. A J-beta primer mix and a sample-barcoded 5' primer were used in a second PCR of about 6 to 12 cycles. TCRdb itself ran the 5' RACE reads through MiXCR, one entry per CDR3 protein. The repertoire consists of 550,000 to 750,000 distinct CDR3 sequences, with under 25% occurring once and the leading ten covering about 3.6%. The sequencing input was blood. The receptors derive from a man between 65 and 85 years old in good health.

This chain uses TRBV5-1 with TRBJ1-1; a possible D gene is TRBD1 (5 bases). CDR3 size: 16 residues. Germline V gives CDR1 SGHRS, CDR2 YFSETQ. Trimming removed 0 bases from V and 3 bases from J, with 15 bases in between. CDR3 sequence: CASSLEGPSEYTEAFF. The CDR3 DNA follows: TGCGCCAGCAGCTTGGAGGGGCCAAGTGAGTACACTGAAGCTTTCTTT. The full variable domain, its missing parts supplied by reference TRBV5-1 and TRBJ1-1, is KAGVTQTPRYLIKTRGQQVTLSCSPISGHRSVSWYQQTPGQGLQFLFEYFSETQRNKGNFPGRFSGRQFSNSRSEMNVSTLELGDSALYLCASSLEGPSEYTEAFFGQGTRLTVV.

In its sample, this clonotype was seen a few times. V and J are TRBV9 and TRBJ2-1, with TRBD2 identical over 7 bases. The length of the CDR3 is 16 residues. V lost 3 bases and J lost 7; bases outside the gene matches: 13. Germline CDR1 and CDR2: SGDLS and YYNGEE. CDR3 bases: TGTGCCAGCAGCGCCCGGGCCTCCGGGGGGAAAAATGAGCAGTTCTTC. Translation gives CASSARASGGKNEQFF.

The chain is built from TRBV20-1 and TRBJ2-5; TRBD1 matches at 8 bases. The length of the CDR3 is 16 residues. Germline V CDR1 and CDR2: DFQATT, SNEGSKA (reference sequence). J lost 3 bases, V lost 0 bases, and 9 bases had no gene match. The CDR3 loop reads CSARESGTGAKETQYF. The DNA for the CDR3 is TGCAGTGCTAGAGAATCCGGGACAGGCGCAAAAGAGACCCAGTACTTC.

The chain employs TRBV28 and TRBJ1-6, with 12 bases lining up with TRBD1. Germline V lookup: CDR1 MDHEN, CDR2 SYDVKM. The CDR3 runs to 12 residues. Trimming took 8 bases from V and 10 from J; bases not matched to a gene: 0. This chain's CDR3 is CASGTGGSPLHF. The CDR3 DNA follows: TGTGCCAGCGGGACAGGGGGCTCACCCCTCCACTTT.

V is TRBV20-1 and J is TRBJ2-5, with 13 bases identical to TRBD2. The DNA matches TRBJ2-7 better at its end, which makes the J call doubtful. Germline V gene lookup returns CDR1 DFQATT and CDR2 SNEGSKA (reference sequence). CDR3 length: 15 amino acids. The CDR3 region is CSARGRTSGGYEQYF. The CDR3 coding sequence is TGCAGTGCTAGAGGACGGACTAGCGGGGGTTACGAGCAGTACTTC.

This clonotype was detected a few times. CDR3 coding DNA: TGCAGCGTTGAAAACTGGATCAAGGGATCCTACGAGCAGTACTTC. Translated, it gives CSVENWIKGSYEQYF. The chain employs TRBV29-1 and TRBJ2-7; unclear D gene. Between the trimmed V and J ends, which lost 2 bases and 1 base, there was a span of 15 bases. CDR3 length: 15 residues. CDR1 is SQVTM, CDR2 ANQGSEA, per germline.

This clonotype showed up just a few times. The gene calls are TRBV7-2 and TRBJ2-1; 11 bases are shared with TRBD2. J lost 2 bases, V lost 4 bases, and 7 bases had no gene match. CDR1 and CDR2 (germline): SGHTA, FQGNSA. The CDR3 extends over 17 amino acids. The CDR3 nucleotides read TGTGCCAGCAGCTACACTAGCGGGAGTGACGCCTACAATGAGCAGTTCTTC. It specifies CASSYTSGSDAYNEQFF.

This clonotype was recorded a few times. The genes are TRBV29-1 and TRBJ2-2; 7 bases align to TRBD2. J gave up 5 bases and V 6 bases, and 9 bases lay outside the gene matches. The germline gives CDR1 SQVTM, CDR2 ANQGSEA. The CDR3 has 14 amino acids. The CDR3 nucleotides read TGCAGCGTGAGGGGCCTAGCGGATACCGGGGAGCTGTTTTTT. Residues: CSVRGLADTGELFF.

The V call is TRBV7-2, the J call TRBJ1-2, with D unclear. Trimming took off 5 bases at V and 6 bases at J, with 19 bases between the two ends. This CDR3 contains 15 residues. CDR1 and CDR2 from the germline V gene are SGHTA and FQGNSA. The CDR3 DNA reads TGTGCCAGCAGCCTGGGTCTATTACTGTTGGATGGCTACACCTTC. It yields the protein CASSLGLLLLDGYTF.

Only a few counts were recorded for this clonotype. The chain couples TRBV11-2 to TRBJ1-2; a possible D gene is TRBD1 (6 bases). The CDR3 is 14 amino acids. Germline V gives CDR1 SGHAT, CDR2 FQNNGV. Trimming stripped 8 bases from V and 5 bases from J, with 18 bases between. The CDR3 DNA reads as TGTGCCAGCGCCGGGGGCAGGACAGCATATGGCTACACCTTC. It yields the protein CASAGGRTAYGYTF.

This clonotype was observed a handful of times. This CDR3 is CSANRMNTEAFF. CDR3 DNA sequence: TGCAGTGCCAATAGGATGAACACTGAAGCTTTCTTT. The chain has TRBV20-1 and TRBJ1-1; D gene ambiguous. V was shortened by 6 bases and J by 0 bases, with 8 bases between the two germline ends. The CDR3 has 12 amino acids. Germline V lookup: CDR1 DFQATT, CDR2 SNEGSKA (reference sequence).

The chain couples TRBV12-3 or TRBV12-4 to TRBJ1-4; weak D call: TRBD1 (5 bases). The CDR3 loop spans 14 amino acids. Trimming shortened V by 6 bases and J by 7 bases, and 15 bases separated the two germline ends. The CDR3 DNA reads as TGTGCCAGCAGCGCTCCGGGACTCTCTGAAAAACTGTTTTTT. Protein: CASSAPGLSEKLFF.

The CDR3 region is CASRYTNTEAFF. The CDR3 DNA follows: TGTGCCAGCAGGTACACGAACACTGAAGCTTTCTTT. This chain links TRBV6-2 or TRBV6-3 with TRBJ1-1; D is unresolved. CDR1 MNHEY and CDR2 SVGEGT come from the germline V gene. V was pared by 6 bases and J by 1 base, with 6 bases between. CDR3 length: 12 amino acids.